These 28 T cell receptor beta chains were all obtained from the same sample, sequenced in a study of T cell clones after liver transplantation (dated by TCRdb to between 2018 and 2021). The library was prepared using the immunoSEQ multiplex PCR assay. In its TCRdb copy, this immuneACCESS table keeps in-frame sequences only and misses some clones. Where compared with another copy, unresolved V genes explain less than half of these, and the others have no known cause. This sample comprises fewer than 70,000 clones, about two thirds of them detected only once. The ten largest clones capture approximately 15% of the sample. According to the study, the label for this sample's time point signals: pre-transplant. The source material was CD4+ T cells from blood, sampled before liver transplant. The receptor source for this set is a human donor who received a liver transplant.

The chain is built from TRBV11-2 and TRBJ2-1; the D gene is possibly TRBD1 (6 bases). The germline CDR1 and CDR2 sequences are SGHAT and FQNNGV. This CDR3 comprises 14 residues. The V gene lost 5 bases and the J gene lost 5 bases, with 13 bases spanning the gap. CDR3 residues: CASSPWSGDNEQFF. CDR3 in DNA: TGTGCCAGCAGCCCTTGGTCAGGGGACAATGAGCAGTTCTTC.

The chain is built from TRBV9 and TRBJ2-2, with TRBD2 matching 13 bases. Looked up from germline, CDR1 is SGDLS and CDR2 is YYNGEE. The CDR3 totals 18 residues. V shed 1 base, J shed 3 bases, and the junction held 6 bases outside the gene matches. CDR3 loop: CASSVQGLAGRYTGELFF. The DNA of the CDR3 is TGTGCCAGCAGCGTACAGGGACTAGCGGGACGATACACCGGGGAGCTGTTTTTT.

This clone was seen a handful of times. DNA for the CDR3: TGTGCCAGCAGTGAACAGGGTGGGGCAGATACGCAGTATTTT. It specifies CASSEQGGADTQYF. This chain connects TRBV6-4 to TRBJ2-3, with D perhaps TRBD1 (6 bases). The CDR3 spans 14 residues. Between the trimmed V and J ends, which lost 3 bases and 4 bases, there was a span of 11 bases. In germline, CDR1 is MRHNA, CDR2 SNTAGT.

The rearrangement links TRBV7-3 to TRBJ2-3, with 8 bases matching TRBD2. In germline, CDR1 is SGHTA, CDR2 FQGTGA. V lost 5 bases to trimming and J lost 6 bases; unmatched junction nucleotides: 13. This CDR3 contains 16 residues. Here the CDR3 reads CASSPSSGGGIDTQYF. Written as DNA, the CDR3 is TGTGCCAGCAGCCCTTCGAGCGGGGGCGGTATTGATACGCAGTATTTT. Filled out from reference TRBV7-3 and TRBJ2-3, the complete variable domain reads GAGVSQTPSNKVTEKGKYVELRCDPISGHTALYWYRQSLGQGPEFLIYFQGTGAADDSGLPNDRFFAVRPEGSVSTLKIQRTERGDSAVYLCASSPSSGGGIDTQYFGPGTRLTVL.

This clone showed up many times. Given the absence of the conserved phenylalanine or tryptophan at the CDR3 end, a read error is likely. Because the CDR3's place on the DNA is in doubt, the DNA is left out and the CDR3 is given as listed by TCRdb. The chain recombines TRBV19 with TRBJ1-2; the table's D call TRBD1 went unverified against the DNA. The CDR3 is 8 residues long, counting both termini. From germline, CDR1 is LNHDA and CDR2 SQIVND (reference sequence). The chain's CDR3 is CASRKQGR.

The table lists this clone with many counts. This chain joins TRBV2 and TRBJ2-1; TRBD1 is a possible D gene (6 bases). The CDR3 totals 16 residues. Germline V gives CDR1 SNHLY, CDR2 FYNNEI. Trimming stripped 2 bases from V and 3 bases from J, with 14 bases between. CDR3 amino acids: CASSEQAGEIYNEQFF. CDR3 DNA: TGTGCCAGCAGTGAACAGGCAGGGGAAATCTACAATGAGCAGTTCTTC.

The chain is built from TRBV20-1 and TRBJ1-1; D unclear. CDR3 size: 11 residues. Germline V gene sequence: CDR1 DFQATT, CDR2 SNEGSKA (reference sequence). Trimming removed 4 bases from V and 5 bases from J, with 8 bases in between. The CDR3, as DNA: TGCAGTGCTATTTTGTCGACTGAAGCTTTCTTT. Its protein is CSAILSTEAFF.

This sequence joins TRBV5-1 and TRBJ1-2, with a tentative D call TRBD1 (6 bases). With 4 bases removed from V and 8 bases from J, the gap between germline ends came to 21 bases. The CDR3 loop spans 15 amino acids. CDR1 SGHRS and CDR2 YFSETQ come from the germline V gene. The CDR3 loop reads CASSRVDSSLEGYTF. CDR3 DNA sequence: TGCGCCAGCAGCCGAGTGGACAGCTCCTTGGAGGGCTACACCTTC.

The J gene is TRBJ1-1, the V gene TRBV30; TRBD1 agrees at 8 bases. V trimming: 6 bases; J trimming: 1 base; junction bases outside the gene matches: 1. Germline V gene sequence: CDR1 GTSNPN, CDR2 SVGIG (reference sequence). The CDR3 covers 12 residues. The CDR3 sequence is CACTGGNTEAFF. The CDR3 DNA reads TGTGCCTGCACAGGGGGGAACACTGAAGCTTTCTTT. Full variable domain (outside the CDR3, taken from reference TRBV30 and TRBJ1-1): SQTIHQWPATLVQPVGSPLSLECTVEGTSNPNLYWYRQAAGRGLQLLFYSVGIGQISSEVPQNLSASRPQDRQFILSSKKLLLSDSGFYLCACTGGNTEAFFGQGTRLTVV.

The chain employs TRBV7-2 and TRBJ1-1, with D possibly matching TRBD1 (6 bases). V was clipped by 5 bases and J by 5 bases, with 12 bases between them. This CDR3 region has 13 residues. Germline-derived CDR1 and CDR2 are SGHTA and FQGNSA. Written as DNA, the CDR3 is TGTGCCAGCAGCGAACAGGGCTGGACTGAAGCTTTCTTT. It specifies CASSEQGWTEAFF.

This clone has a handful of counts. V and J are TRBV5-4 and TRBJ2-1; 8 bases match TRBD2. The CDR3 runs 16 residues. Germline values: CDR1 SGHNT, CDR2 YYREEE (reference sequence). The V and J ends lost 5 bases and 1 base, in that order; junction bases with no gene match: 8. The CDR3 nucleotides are TGTGCCAGCAGTCCCAATAGCGGGGAATCCTACAATGAGCAGTTCTTC. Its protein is CASSPNSGESYNEQFF.

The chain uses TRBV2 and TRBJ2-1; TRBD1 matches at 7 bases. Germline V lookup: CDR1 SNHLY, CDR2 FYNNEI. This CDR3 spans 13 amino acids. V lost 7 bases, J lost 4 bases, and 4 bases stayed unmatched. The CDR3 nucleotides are TGTGCCAGCACTGTGGACAGGTACAATGAGCAGTTCTTC. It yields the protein CASTVDRYNEQFF.

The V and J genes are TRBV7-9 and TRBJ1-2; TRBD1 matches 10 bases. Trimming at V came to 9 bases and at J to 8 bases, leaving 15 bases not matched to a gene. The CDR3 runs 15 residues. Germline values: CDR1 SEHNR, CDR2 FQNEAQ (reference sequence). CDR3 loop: CASDLFSGTGDGYTF. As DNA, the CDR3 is TGTGCCAGTGACCTGTTTTCCGGGACAGGGGACGGCTACACCTTC.

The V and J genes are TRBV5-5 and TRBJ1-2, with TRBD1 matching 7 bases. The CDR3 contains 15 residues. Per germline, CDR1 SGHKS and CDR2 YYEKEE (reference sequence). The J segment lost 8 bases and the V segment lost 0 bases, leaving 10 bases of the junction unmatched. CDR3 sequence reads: CASSLGTGGVSGYTF. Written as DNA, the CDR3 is TGTGCCAGCAGCTTGGGGACAGGAGGGGTTTCGGGCTACACCTTC.

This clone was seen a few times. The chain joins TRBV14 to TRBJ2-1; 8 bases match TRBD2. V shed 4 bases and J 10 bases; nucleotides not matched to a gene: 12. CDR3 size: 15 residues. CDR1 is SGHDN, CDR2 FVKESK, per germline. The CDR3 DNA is TGTGCCAGCAGCCTAAAAATCGGGGGGGCCAAGGAGCAGTTCTTC. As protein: CASSLKIGGAKEQFF.

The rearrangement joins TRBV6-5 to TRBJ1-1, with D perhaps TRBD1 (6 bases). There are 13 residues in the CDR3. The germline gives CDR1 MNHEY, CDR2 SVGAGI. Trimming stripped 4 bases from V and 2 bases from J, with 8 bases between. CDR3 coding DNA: TGTGCCAGCAGTTCGGACAGCAACACTGAAGCTTTCTTT. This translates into CASSSDSNTEAFF.

CDR3 in amino acids: CAWSVGPGTEETQYF. CDR3 nucleotides: TGTGCCTGGAGTGTAGGGCCAGGGACAGAAGAGACCCAGTACTTC. The J gene is TRBJ2-5, the V gene TRBV30, with 7 bases identical to TRBD1. Germline V lookup: CDR1 GTSNPN, CDR2 SVGIG (reference sequence). With V trimmed by 0 bases and J by 3 bases, 7 bases remained unmatched. The CDR3 is 15 residues long.

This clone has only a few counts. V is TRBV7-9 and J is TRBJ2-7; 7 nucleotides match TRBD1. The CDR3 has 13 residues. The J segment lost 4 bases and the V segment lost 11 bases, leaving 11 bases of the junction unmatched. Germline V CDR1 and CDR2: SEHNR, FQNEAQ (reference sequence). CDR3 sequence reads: CAVIRQGDYEQYF. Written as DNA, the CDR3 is TGTGCCGTAATCCGACAGGGTGATTACGAGCAGTACTTC.

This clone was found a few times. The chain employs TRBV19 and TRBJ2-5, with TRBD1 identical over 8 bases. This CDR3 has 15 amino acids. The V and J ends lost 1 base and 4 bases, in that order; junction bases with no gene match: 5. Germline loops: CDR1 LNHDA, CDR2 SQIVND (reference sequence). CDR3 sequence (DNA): TGTGCCAGTAGTATAGGGACAGGGAGGATAGAGACCCAGTACTTC. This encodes CASSIGTGRIETQYF. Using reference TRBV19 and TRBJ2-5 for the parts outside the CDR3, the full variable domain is DGGITQSPKYLFRKEGQNVTLSCEQNLNHDAMYWYRQDPGQGLRLIYYSQIVNDFQKGDIAEGYSVSREKKESFPLTVTSAQKNPTAFYLCASSIGTGRIETQYFGPGTRLLVL.

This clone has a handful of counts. Here the CDR3 reads CASSVEGRETQYF. The CDR3 DNA reads as TGTGCCAGCAGTGTGGAGGGTCGAGAGACCCAGTACTTC. The chain uses TRBV2 and TRBJ2-5, with D perhaps TRBD2 (6 bases). Germline assignment: CDR1 SNHLY and CDR2 FYNNEI. Trimming pared 4 bases from V and 4 bases from J, leaving 10 bases between. This CDR3 has 13 amino acids.

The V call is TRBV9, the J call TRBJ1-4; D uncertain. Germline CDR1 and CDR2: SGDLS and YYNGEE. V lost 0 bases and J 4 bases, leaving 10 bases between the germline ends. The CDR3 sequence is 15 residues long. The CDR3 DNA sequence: TGTGCCAGCAGCGTAGAGGCCCGGGGTAATGAAAAACTGTTTTTT. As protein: CASSVEARGNEKLFF.

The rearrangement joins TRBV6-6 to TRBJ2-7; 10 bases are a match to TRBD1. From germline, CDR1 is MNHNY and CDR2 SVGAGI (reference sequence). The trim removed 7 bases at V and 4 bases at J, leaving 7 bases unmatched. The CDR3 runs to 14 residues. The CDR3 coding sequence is TGTGCCAGCAAGAACTCGGGACAGGGGTACGAGCAGTACTTC. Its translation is CASKNSGQGYEQYF.

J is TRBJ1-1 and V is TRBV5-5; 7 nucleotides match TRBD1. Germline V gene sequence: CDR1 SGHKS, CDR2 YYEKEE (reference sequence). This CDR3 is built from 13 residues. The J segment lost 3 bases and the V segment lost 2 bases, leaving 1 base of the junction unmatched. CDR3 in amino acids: CASSFQGDTEAFF. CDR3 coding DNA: TGTGCCAGCAGCTTTCAGGGGGACACTGAAGCTTTCTTT.

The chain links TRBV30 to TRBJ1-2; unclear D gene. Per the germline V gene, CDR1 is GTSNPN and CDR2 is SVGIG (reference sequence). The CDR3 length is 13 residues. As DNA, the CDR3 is TGTGCTCATTCACGGGGTCTAGAATATGGCTACACCTTC. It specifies CAHSRGLEYGYTF.

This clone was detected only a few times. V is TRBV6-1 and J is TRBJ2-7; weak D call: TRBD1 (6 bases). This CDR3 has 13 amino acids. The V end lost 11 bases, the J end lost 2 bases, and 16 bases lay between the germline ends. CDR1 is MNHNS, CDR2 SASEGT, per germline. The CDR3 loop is CAGTRAGAYEQYF. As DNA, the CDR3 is TGTGCCGGGACACGGGCCGGAGCCTACGAGCAGTACTTC.

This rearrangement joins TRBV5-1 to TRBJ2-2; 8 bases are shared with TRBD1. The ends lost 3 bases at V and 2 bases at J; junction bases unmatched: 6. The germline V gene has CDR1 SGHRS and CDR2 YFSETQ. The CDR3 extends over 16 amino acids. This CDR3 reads CASSSDGQGNTGELFF. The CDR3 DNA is TGCGCCAGCAGCTCGGACGGACAGGGCAACACCGGGGAGCTGTTTTTT.

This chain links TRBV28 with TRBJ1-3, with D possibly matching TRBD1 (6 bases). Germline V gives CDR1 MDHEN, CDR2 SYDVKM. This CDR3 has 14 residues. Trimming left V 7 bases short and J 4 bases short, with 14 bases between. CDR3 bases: TGTGCCAGCATCGCCGGGGGGCGCGGAAACACCATATATTTT. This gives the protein CASIAGGRGNTIYF.

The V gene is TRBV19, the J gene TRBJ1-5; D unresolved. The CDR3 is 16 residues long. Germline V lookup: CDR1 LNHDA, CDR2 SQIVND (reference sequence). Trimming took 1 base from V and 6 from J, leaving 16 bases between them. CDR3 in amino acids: CASSIGEDGRIQPQHF. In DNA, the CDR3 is TGTGCCAGTAGTATAGGGGAGGACGGGCGGATTCAGCCCCAGCATTTT.